This T cell receptor (beta chain) was recovered during a study of blood T cell repertoires in COVID-19. Overall study context: COVID-19 samples collected from the United States, Italy and Spain covered acute and convalescent phases. From T cells, B-cell-depleted T cells, or PBMCs came the material, which was cDNA or gDNA.

Per the study methods: Cell counts per sample came from amplifying reference gene primers. Only in-frame clones appear in the TCRdb table, and some are missing; sequencing was by immunoSEQ multiplex PCR. The V and J calls and clone size were taken over from that table, and D and trimming were inferred from the DNA. The repertoire consists of approximately 40,000 clones, with more than 85% occurring once and the leading ten covering less than 6%. Trimming removed 1 base from V and 0 bases from J, with 8 bases in between. The CDR3 covers 15 residues. Germline loops: CDR1 SGHTA, CDR2 FQGNSA. Sample: peripheral blood. This receptor was taken from a woman aged 80 or over with acute or convalescent COVID-19. The chain uses TRBV7-2 and TRBJ2-3; TRBD2 is a possible D gene (5 bases). CDR3 sequence (DNA): TGTGCCAGCAGCTTAGTCTGGACTAGCACAGATACGCAGTATTTT. Translating it yields CASSLVWTSTDTQYF. Supplemented by reference TRBV7-2 and TRBJ2-3, the full variable domain reads GAGVSQSPSNKVTEKGKDVELRCDPISGHTALYWYRQSLGQGLEFLIYFQGNSAPDKSGLPSDRFSAERTGGSVSTLTIQRTQQEDSAVYLCASSLVWTSTDTQYFGPGTRLTVL.